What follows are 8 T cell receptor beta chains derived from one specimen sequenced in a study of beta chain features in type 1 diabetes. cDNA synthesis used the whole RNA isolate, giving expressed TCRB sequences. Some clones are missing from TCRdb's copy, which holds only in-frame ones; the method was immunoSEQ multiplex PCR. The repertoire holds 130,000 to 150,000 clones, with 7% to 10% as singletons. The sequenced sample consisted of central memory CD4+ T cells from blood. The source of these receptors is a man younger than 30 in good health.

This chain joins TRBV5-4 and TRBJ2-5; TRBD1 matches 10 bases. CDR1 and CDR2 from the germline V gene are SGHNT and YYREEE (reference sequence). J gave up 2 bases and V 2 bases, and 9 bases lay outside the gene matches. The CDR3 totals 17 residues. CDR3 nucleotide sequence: TGTGCCAGCAGCTTCCCGACCGGGACAGGGGTTCAAGAGACCCAGTACTTC. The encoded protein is CASSFPTGTGVQETQYF. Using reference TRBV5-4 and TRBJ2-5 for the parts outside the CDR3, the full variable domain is ETGVTQSPTHLIKTRGQQVTLRCSSQSGHNTVSWYQQALGQGPQFIFQYYREEENGRGNFPPRFSGLQFPNYSSELNVNALELDDSALYLCASSFPTGTGVQETQYFGPGTRLLVL.

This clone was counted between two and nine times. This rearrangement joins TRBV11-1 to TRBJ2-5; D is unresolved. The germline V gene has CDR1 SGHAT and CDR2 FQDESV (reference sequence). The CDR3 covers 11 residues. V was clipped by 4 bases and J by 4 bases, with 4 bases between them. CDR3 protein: CASSSSETQYF. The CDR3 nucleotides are TGTGCCAGCAGCTCCTCAGAGACCCAGTACTTC.

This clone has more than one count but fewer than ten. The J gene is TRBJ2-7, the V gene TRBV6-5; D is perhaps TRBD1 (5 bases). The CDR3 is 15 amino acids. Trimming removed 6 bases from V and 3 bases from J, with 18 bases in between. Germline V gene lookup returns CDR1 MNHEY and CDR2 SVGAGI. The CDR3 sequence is CASRSFAGSYYEQYF. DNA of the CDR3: TGTGCCAGCAGGTCCTTCGCAGGGTCCTACTACGAGCAGTACTTC.

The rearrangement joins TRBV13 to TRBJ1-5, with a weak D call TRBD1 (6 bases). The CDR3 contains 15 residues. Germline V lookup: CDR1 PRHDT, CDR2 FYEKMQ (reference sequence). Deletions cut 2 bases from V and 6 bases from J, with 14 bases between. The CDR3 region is CASSLRATGFQPQHF. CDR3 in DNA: TGTGCCAGCAGCTTAAGGGCGACAGGTTTTCAGCCCCAGCATTTT.

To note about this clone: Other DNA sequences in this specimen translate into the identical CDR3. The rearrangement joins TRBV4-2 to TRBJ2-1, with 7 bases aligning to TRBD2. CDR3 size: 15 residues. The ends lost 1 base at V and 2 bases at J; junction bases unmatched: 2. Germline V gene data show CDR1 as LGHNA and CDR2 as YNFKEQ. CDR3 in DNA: TGTGCCAGCAGCCAAGCTAGCGGCCCCTACAATGAGCAGTTCTTC. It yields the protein CASSQASGPYNEQFF.

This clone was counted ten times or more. The CDR3 nucleotides are TGTGCCAGCAGCTCGGGACTAGCGGGACCCACCGGGGAGCTGTTTTTT. Its translation: CASSSGLAGPTGELFF. The rearrangement links TRBV13 to TRBJ2-2, with 13 bases that match TRBD2. The V and J ends lost 4 bases and 4 bases, in that order; junction bases with no gene match: 3. In germline, CDR1 is PRHDT, CDR2 FYEKMQ (reference sequence). The CDR3 covers 16 residues.

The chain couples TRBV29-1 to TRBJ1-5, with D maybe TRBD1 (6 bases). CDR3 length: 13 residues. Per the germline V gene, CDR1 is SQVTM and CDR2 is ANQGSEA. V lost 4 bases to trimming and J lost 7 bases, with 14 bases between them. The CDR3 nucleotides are TGCAGCGTTGGGCGGGGGCTAGGGCAGCCCCAGCATTTT. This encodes CSVGRGLGQPQHF.

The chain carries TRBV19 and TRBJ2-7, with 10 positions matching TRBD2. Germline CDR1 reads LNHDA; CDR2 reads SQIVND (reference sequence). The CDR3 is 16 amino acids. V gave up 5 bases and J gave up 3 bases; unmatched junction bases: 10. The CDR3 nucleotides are TGTGCCAGTAGTGCCCCTCTAGCGGGGGCAAACTACGAGCAGTACTTC. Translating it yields CASSAPLAGANYEQYF.